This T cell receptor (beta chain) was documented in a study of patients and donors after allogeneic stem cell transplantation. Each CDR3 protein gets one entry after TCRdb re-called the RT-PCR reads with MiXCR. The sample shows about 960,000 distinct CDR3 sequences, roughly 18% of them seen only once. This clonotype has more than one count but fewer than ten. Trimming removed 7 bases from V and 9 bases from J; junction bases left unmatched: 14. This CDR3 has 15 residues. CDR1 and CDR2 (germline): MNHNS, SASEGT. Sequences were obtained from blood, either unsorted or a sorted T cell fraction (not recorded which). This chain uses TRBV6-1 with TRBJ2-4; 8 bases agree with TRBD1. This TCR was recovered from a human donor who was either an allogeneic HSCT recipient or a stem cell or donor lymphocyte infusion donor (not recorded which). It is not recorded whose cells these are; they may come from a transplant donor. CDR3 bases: TGTGCCAGCAAGAGTTTCGGACAGGGAAGGAGCATTCAGTACTTC. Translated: CASKSFGQGRSIQYF.